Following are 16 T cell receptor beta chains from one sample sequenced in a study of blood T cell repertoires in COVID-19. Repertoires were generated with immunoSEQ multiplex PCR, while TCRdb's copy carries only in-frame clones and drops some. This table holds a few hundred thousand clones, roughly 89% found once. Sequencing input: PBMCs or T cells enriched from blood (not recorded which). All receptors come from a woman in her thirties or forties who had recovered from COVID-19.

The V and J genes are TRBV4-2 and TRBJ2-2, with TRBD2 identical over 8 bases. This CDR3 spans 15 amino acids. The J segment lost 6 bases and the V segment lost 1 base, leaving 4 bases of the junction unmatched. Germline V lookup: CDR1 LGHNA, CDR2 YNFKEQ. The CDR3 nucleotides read TGTGCCAGCAGCCAAGGCGGGAGGTTGGCCGGGGAGCTGTTTTTT. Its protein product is CASSQGGRLAGELFF.

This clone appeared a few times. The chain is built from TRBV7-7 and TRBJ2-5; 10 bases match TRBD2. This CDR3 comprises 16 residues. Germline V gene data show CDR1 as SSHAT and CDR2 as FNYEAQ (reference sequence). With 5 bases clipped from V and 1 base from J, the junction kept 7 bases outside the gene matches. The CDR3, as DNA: TGTGCCAGCAGCCCACAAGCGGGAGGGCTCCAAGAGACCCAGTACTTC. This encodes CASSPQAGGLQETQYF.

The CDR3 coding sequence is TGTGCCACCAGCCCACGGACTAGCGGAGCTAATGAGCAGTTCTTC. Protein: CATSPRTSGANEQFF. The V gene is TRBV15, the J gene TRBJ2-1, with 10 bases aligning to TRBD2. Germline V lookup: CDR1 LNHNV, CDR2 YYDKDF (reference sequence). J lost 7 bases, V lost 5 bases, and 8 bases had no gene match. The CDR3 is made up of 15 amino acids. The whole variable domain, filled in from reference TRBV15 and TRBJ2-1, reads DAMVIQNPRYQVTQFGKPVTLSCSQTLNHNVMYWYQQKSSQAPKLLFHYYDKDFNNEADTPDNFQSRRPNTSFCFLDIRSPGLGDTAMYLCATSPRTSGANEQFFGPGTRLTVL.

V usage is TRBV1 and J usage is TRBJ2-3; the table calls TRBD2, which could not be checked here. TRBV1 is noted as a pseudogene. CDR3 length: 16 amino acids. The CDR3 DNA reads TGCACCAGCAGCCAAGGGGCGGGGACCCGCACAGATACGCAGTATTTT. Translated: CTSSQGAGTRTDTQYF.

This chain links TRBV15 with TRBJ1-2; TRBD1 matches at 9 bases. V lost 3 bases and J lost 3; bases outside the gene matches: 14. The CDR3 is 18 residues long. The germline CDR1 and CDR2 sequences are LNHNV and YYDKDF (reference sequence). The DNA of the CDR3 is TGTGCCACCAGCAGCCGTTATGACTTTAGACAGGGGGACTATGGCTACACCTTC. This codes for CATSSRYDFRQGDYGYTF.

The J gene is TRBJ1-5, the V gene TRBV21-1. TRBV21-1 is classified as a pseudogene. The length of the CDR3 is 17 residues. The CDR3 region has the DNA TGTGCCAGCAGCAAAATGGAGGGATTTTACCCAAATCAGCCCCAGCATTTT. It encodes CASSKMEGFYPNQPQHF.

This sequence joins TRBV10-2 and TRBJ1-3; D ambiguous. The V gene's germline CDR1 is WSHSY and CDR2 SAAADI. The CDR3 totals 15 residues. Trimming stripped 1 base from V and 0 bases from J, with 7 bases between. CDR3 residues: CASSEFLYSGNTIYF. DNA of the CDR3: TGCGCCAGCAGTGAGTTTCTGTACTCTGGAAACACCATATATTTT.

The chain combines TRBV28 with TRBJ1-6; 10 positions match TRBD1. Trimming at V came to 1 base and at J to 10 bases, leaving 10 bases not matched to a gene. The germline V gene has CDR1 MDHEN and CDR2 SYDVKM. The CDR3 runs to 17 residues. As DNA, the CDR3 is TGTGCCAGCAGTTTATTCCGGGACAGGGGAAGGGGGTCACCCCTCCACTTT. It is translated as CASSLFRDRGRGSPLHF.

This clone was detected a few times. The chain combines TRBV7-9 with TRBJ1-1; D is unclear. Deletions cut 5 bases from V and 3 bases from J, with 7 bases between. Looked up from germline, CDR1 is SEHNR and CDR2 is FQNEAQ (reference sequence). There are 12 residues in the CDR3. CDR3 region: CASSPVDTEAFF. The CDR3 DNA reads TGTGCCAGCAGCCCGGTCGACACTGAAGCTTTCTTT.

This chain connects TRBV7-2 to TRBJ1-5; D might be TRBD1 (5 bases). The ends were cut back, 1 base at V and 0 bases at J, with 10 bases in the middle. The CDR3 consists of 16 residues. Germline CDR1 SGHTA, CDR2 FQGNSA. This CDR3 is CASSLGGSDSNQPQHF. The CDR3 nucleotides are TGTGCCAGCAGCTTAGGGGGCAGTGATAGCAATCAGCCCCAGCATTTT.

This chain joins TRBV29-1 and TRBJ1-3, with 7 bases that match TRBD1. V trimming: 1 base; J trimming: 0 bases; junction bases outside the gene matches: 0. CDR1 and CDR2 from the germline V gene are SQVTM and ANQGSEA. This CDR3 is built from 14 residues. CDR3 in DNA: TGCAGCGTTGAAGGGGACAGCTCTGGAAACACCATATATTTT. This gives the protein CSVEGDSSGNTIYF.

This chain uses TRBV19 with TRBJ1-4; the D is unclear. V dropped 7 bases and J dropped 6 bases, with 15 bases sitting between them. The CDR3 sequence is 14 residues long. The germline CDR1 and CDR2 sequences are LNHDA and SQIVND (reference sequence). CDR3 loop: CASNSLASDEKLFF. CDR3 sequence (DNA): TGTGCCAGTAATTCCCTCGCCTCGGATGAAAAACTGTTTTTT.

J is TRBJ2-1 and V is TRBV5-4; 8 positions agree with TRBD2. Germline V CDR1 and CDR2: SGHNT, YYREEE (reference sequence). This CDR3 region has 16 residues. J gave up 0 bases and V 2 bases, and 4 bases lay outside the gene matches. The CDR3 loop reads CASSLGSGNSYNEQFF. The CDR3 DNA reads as TGTGCCAGCAGCTTAGGTAGCGGGAACTCCTACAATGAGCAGTTCTTC.

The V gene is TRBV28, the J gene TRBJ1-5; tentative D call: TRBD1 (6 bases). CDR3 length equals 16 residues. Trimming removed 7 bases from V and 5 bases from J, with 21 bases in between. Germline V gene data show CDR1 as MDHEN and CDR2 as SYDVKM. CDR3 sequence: CASTQTGGRVDQPQHF. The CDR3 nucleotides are TGTGCCAGCACTCAGACGGGGGGGCGGGTGGATCAGCCCCAGCATTTT.

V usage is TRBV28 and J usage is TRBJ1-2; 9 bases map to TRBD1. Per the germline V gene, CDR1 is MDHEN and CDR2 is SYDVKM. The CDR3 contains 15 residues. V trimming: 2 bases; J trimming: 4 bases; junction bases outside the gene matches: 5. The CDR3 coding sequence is TGTGCCAGCAGTTTACGGGACAGGGTCCTCTATGGCTACACCTTC. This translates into CASSLRDRVLYGYTF.

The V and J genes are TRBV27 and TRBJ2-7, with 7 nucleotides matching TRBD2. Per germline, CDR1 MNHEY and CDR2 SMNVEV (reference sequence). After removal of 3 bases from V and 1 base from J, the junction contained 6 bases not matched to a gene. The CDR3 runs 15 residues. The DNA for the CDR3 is TGTGCCAGCAGTTTCTCTGGGGAGGGATCCTACGAGCAGTACTTC. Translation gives CASSFSGEGSYEQYF.